A selection of T cell receptor beta chains follows, all from one sample in a study of T cells expressing NK-cell markers. TCRdb re-called the 5' RACE reads; one entry per CDR3 protein, DNA not given. This sample's clone table lists about 390,000 distinct CDR3 sequences. Sequenced input: blood T cells: a sorted CD56 or NKG2C T cell subset, CD4+ or CD8+ T cells, or bulk PBMC T cells (not recorded which). These receptors all stem from a woman aged 45-65 years in good health. The CDR3 runs from the conserved cysteine through the conserved F or W.

v_gene: TRBV13; len: 12; j_gene: TRBJ1-1; CDR3aa: CASSLGPDRAFF
v_gene: TRBV9; len: 14; j_gene: TRBJ1-1; CDR3aa: CASSATGSNTEAFF
v_gene: TRBV6-5; len: 19; j_gene: TRBJ1-2; CDR3aa: CASSYYSPPGQGIHYGYTF
v_gene: TRBV5-1; len: 14; j_gene: TRBJ1-2; CDR3aa: CASSGYNSEDGYTF
v_gene: TRBV5-1; len: 17; j_gene: TRBJ2-6; CDR3aa: CASSGEWRLSGANVLTF
v_gene: TRBV25-1; len: 13; j_gene: TRBJ2-5; CDR3aa: CAIGDKQGETQYF
v_gene: TRBV7-3; len: 15; j_gene: TRBJ2-3; CDR3aa: CASSSPLAERDTQYF
v_gene: TRBV4-1; len: 18; j_gene: TRBJ1-1; CDR3aa: CASSQDAGLLGLNTEAFF
v_gene: TRBV19; len: 13; j_gene: TRBJ2-7; CDR3aa: CASSTTKSYEQYF
v_gene: TRBV5-4; len: 14; j_gene: TRBJ1-6; CDR3aa: CASSLGGINSPLHF
v_gene: TRBV7-3; len: 16; j_gene: TRBJ2-3; CDR3aa: CASSLWGSSGTDTQYF
v_gene: TRBV12-3/TRBV12-4; len: 15; j_gene: TRBJ1-4; CDR3aa: CASGGSPPTNEKLFF